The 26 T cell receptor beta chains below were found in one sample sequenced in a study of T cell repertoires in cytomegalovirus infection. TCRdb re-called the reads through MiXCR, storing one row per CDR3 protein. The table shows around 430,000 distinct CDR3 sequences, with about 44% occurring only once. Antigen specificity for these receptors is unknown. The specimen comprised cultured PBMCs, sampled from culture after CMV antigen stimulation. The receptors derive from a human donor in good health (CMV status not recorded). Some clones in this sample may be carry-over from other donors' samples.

The CDR3 DNA is TGCAGTGCTAGAGTGGCTAGCGGCTCCTACGAGCAGTACTTC. Encoded protein: CSARVASGSYEQYF. J is TRBJ2-7 and V is TRBV20-1; 7 bases align to TRBD2. The CDR3 loop spans 14 amino acids. Germline V lookup: CDR1 DFQATT, CDR2 SNEGSKA (reference sequence). J was trimmed by 0 bases and V by 1 base; bases with no gene match: 3.

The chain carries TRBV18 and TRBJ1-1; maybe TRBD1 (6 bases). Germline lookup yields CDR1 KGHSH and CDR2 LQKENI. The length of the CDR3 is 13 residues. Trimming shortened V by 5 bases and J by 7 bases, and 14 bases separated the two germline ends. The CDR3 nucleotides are TGTGCCAGCTCATCTGAGGACAGAGATGAAGCTTTCTTT. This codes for CASSSEDRDEAFF. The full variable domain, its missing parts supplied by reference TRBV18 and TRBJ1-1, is NAGVMQNPRHLVRRRGQEARLRCSPMKGHSHVYWYRQLPEEGLKFMVYLQKENIIDESGMPKERFSAEFPKEGPSILRIQQVVRGDSAAYFCASSSEDRDEAFFGQGTRLTVV.

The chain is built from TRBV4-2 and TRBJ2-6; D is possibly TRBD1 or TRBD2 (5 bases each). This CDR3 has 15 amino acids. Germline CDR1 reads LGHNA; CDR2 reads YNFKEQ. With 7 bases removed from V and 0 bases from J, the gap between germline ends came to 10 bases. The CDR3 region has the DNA TGTGCCAGCACCCTAGGGACCTCTGGGGCCAACGTCCTGACTTTC. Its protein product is CASTLGTSGANVLTF.

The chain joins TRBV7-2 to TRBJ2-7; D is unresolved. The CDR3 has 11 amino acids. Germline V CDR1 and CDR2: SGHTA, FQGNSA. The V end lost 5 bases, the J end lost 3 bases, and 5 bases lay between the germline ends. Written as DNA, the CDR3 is TGTGCCAGCAGCGGTTACTACGAGCAGTACTTC. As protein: CASSGYYEQYF.

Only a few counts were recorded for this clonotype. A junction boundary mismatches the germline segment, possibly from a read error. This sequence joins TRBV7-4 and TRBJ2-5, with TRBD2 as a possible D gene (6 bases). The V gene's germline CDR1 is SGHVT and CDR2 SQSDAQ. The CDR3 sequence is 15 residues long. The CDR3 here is CASSIAAEGTETQYF. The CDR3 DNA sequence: TGTGCCAGCAGCATAGCGGCGGAGGGGACGGAGACCCAGTACTTC.

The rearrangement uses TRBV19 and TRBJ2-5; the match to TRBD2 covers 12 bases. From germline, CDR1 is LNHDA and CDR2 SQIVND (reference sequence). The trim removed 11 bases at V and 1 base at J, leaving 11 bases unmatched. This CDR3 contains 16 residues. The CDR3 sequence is CAHRRTSGDIQETQYF. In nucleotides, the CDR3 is TGTGCCCATCGGAGGACTAGCGGGGATATCCAAGAGACCCAGTACTTC.

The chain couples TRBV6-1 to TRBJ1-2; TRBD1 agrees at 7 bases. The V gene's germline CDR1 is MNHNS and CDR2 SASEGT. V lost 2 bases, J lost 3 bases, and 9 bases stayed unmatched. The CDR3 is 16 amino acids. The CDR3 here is CASSESLIGTDYGYTF. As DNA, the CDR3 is TGTGCCAGCAGTGAAAGCCTCATCGGGACAGACTATGGCTACACCTTC.

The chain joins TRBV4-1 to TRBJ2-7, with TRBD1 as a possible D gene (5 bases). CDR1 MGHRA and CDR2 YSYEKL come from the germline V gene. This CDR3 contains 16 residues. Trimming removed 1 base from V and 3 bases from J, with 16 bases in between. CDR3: CASSQGARGRYYEQYF. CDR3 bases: TGCGCCAGCAGCCAAGGGGCTAGGGGCAGGTACTACGAGCAGTACTTC.

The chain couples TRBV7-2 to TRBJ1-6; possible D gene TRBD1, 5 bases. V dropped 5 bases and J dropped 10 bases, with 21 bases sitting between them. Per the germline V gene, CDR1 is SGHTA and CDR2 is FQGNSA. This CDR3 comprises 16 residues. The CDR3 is CASSLTQGVDFSPLHF. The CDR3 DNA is TGTGCCAGCAGCCTAACGCAGGGTGTAGATTTCTCACCCCTCCACTTT.

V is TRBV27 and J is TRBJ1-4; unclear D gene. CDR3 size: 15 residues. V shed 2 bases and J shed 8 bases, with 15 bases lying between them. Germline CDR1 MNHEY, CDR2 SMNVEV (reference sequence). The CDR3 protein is CASSLVGRSKEKLFF. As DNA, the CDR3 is TGTGCCAGCAGTTTAGTCGGGCGGTCGAAGGAAAAACTGTTTTTT. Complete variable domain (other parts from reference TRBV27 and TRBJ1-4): EAQVTQNPRYLITVTGKKLTVTCSQNMNHEYMSWYRQDPGLGLRQIYYSMNVEVTDKGDVPEGYKVSRKEKRNFPLILESPSPNQTSLYFCASSLVGRSKEKLFFGSGTQLSVL.

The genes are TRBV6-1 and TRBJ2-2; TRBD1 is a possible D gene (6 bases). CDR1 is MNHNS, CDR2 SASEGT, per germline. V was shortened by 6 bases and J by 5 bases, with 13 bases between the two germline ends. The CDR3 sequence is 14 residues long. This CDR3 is CASRTGWWTGELFF. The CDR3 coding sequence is TGTGCCAGCAGAACAGGGTGGTGGACCGGGGAGCTGTTTTTT.

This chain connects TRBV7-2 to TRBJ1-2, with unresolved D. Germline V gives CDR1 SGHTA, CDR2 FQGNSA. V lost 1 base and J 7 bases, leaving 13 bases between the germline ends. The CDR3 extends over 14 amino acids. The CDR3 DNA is TGTGCCAGCAGCTTAGTGACCTCCCGATTTGGCTACACCTTC. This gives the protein CASSLVTSRFGYTF.

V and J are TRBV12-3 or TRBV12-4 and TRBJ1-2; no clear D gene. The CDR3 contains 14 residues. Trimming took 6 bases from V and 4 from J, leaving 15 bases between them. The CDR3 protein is CASSPSLPGYGYTF. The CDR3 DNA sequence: TGTGCCAGCAGCCCCTCTCTCCCTGGCTATGGCTACACCTTC.

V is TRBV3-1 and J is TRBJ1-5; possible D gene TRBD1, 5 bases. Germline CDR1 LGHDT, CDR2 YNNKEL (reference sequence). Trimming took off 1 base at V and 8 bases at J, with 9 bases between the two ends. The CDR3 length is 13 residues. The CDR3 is CASSQGGMEPQHF. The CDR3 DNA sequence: TGTGCCAGCAGCCAAGGGGGGATGGAGCCCCAGCATTTT.

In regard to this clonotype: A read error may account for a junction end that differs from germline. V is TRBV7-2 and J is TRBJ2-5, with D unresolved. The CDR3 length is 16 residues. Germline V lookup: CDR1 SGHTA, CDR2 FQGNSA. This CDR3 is CASSLGKALSQEAQYF. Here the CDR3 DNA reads TGTGCCAGCAGCTTAGGGAAGGCTCTATCACAAGAGGCCCAGTACTTC.

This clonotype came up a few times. CDR3 protein: CATRRGAEYNQPQHF. The CDR3 nucleotides read TGTGCCACCCGGAGGGGCGCCGAGTACAATCAGCCCCAGCATTTT. The V and J genes are TRBV7-2 and TRBJ1-5, with a tentative D call TRBD1 (5 bases). Trimming cost V 10 bases and J 3 bases, with 19 bases left between them. In germline, CDR1 is SGHTA, CDR2 FQGNSA. The CDR3 has 15 residues.

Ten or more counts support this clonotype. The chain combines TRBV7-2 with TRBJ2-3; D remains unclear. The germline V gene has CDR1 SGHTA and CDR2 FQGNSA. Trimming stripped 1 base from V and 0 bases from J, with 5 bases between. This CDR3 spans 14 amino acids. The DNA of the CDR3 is TGTGCCAGCAGCTTAGACGCTAGCACAGATACGCAGTATTTT. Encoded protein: CASSLDASTDTQYF.

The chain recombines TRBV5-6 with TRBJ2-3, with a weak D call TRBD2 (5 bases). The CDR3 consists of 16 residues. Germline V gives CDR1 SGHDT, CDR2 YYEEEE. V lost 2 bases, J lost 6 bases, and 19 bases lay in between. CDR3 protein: CASSFQPGFKRDTQYF. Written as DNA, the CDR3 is TGTGCCAGCAGCTTTCAACCGGGATTCAAGAGGGATACGCAGTATTTT.

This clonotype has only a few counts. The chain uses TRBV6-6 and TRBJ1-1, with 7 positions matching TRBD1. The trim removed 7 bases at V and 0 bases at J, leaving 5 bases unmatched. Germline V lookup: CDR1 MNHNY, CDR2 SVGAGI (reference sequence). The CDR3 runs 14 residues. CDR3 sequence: CASTGTEMNTEAFF. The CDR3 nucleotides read TGTGCCAGCACCGGGACAGAGATGAACACTGAAGCTTTCTTT.

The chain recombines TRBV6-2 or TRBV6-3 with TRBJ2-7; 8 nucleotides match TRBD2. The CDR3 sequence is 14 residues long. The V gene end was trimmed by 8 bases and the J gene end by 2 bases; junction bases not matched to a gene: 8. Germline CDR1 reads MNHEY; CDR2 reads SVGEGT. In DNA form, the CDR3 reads TGTGCCAGCCGGGGGAGCGGGAGAACCTACGAGCAGTACTTC. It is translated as CASRGSGRTYEQYF.

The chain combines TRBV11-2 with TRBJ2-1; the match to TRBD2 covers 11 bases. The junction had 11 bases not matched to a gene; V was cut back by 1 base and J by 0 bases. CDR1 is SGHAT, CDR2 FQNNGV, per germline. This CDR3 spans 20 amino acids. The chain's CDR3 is CASSLGTGLADYRSYNEQFF. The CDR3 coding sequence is TGTGCCAGCAGCTTAGGAACGGGACTAGCGGATTATCGCTCCTACAATGAGCAGTTCTTC.

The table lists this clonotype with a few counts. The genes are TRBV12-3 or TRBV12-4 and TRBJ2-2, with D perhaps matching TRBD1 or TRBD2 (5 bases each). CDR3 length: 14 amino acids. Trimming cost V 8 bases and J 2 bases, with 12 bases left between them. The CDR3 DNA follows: TGTGCCAGCCACGCAGGGACCAACACCGGGGAGCTGTTTTTT. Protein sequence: CASHAGTNTGELFF.

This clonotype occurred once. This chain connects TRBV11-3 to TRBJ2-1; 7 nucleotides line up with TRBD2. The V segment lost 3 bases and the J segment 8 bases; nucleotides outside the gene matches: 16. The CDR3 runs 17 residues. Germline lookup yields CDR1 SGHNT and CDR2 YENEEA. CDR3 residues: CASSLGGVGGRADEQFF. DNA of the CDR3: TGTGCCAGCAGCTTGGGAGGGGTGGGAGGCCGGGCAGATGAGCAGTTCTTC.

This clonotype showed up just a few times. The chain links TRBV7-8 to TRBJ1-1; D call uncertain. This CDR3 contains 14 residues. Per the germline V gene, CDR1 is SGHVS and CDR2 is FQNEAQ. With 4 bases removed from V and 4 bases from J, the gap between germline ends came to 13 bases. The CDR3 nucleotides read TGTGCCAGCAGCTCATCGGCTTGGCGCACTGAAGCTTTCTTT. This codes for CASSSSAWRTEAFF.

The CDR3 protein is CASSRGQGIGSPLHF. The CDR3 region has the DNA TGTGCCAGCAGCCGGGGACAGGGGATCGGTTCACCCCTCCACTTT. This rearrangement joins TRBV3-1 to TRBJ1-6, with 10 bases identical to TRBD1. The V segment lost 4 bases and the J segment 9 bases; nucleotides outside the gene matches: 6. The CDR3 sequence is 15 residues long. Germline V gene data show CDR1 as LGHDT and CDR2 as YNNKEL (reference sequence).

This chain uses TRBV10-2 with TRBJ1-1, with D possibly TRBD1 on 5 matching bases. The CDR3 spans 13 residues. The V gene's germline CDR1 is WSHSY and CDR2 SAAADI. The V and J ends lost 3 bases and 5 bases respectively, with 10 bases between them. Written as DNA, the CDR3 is TGCGCCAGCAGTGAATTGTCAGGGACTGAAGCTTTCTTT. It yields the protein CASSELSGTEAFF.